This T cell receptor (beta chain) was captured by sequencing in a study of OX40 agonist ivuxolimab in advanced cancers. Study overall: Participants could have had prior anti-PD-1, anti-PD-L1 or anti-CTLA-4 therapy, and around 40% had some.

For this clone: Its matching antigen is unknown.

Regarding the study as a whole: Among T cells, CD8+ cells averaged more expanded clones than CD4+ cells. Nonresponders included some who also had low normalized T-cell clonal expansion.

TCRdb's copy holds only in-frame clones and misses some; the assay was immunoSEQ multiplex PCR. This table has 15,000 to 20,000 clones, approximately 80% appearing once. This sequence originates from an adult with an advanced solid tumor such as melanoma, head and neck, liver or kidney cancer. The material sequenced was CD4+ or CD8+ T cells sorted from blood, taken in a trial of the OX40 agonist ivuxolimab.

The CDR3 region has the DNA TGTGCCAGTAGACCGGCCGGGGCCAACGTCCTGACTTTC. This codes for CASRPAGANVLTF. This chain joins TRBV19 and TRBJ2-6; D not certain. Germline V CDR1 and CDR2: LNHDA, SQIVND (reference sequence). The V end was cut by 6 bases, the J end by 4 bases, with 7 bases between. The CDR3 runs 13 residues.